This section outlines one T cell receptor (beta chain) sequence together with its context. These data are taken from a study of T-cell reconstitution after alpha-beta-depleted transplantation in children. Using unique molecular identifiers, the investigators prepared the TCRbeta library. From the PCR reads, TCRdb called clonotypes with MiXCR, one entry per CDR3 protein. This sample has around 580,000 distinct CDR3 sequences, with 23% found just once. The CDR3 is 17 residues long. Germline V gives CDR1 SGHAT, CDR2 FQNNGV. Trimming left V 0 bases short and J 6 bases short, with 18 bases between. The receptor's source is a boy under two years old who had a stem cell transplant for acute myeloid leukemia, so the T cells may come from the graft donor. The sample consisted of PBMCs, mostly from graft donor cells, taken 360 days after TCRalphabeta/CD19-depleted stem cell transplant. The chain has TRBV11-2 and TRBJ2-1, with TRBD2 as a possible D gene (5 bases). Written as DNA, the CDR3 is TGTGCCAGCAGCTTAGAGGGAGCGTTGGTAATCGGCAATGAGCAGTTCTTC. Translating it yields CASSLEGALVIGNEQFF.